These 3 T cell receptor beta chains share one sample of origin, sequenced in a study of beta chain features in type 1 diabetes. Whole-study results and caveats: Moderately but significantly shorter TCRB CDR3s were found in Type 1 diabetes patients in all four CD4+ subsets.

The entirety of the isolated RNA underwent reverse transcription, so expressed TCRB transcripts were sequenced. Repertoires were generated with immunoSEQ multiplex PCR, while TCRdb's copy carries only in-frame clones and drops some. The sample yields under 300,000 clones, around 13% seen once. These receptors have no known antigen. Material: naive CD4+ T cells from blood. These receptors all stem from a man aged 25 to 40 with type 1 diabetes.

This clone has only a few counts. This chain connects TRBV4-1 to TRBJ1-4; D call uncertain. This CDR3 region has 15 residues. Germline CDR1 and CDR2: MGHRA and YSYEKL. Deletions cut 0 bases from V and 5 bases from J, with 10 bases between. The CDR3 DNA sequence: TGCGCCAGCAGCCAAGACGGAAGGGAGAATGAAAAACTGTTTTTT. It is translated as CASSQDGRENEKLFF.

The chain couples TRBV7-9 to TRBJ2-7; D uncertain. Germline CDR1 and CDR2: SEHNR and FQNEAQ (reference sequence). The length of the CDR3 is 14 residues. V was clipped by 1 base and J by 0 bases, with 7 bases between them. The CDR3 DNA reads as TGTGCCAGCAGCTTAGTCGGAGCCTCCTACGAGCAGTACTTC. Amino acids: CASSLVGASYEQYF.

The chain combines TRBV9 with TRBJ2-1; 10 nucleotides match TRBD2. The germline V gene has CDR1 SGDLS and CDR2 YYNGEE. The J segment lost 5 bases and the V segment lost 0 bases, leaving 5 bases of the junction unmatched. The CDR3 length is 16 residues. The DNA of the CDR3 is TGTGCCAGCAGCGTAGAGGGGACTAGCGCCAACAATGAGCAGTTCTTC. It encodes CASSVEGTSANNEQFF.